These T cell receptor beta chains were read from a single sample in a study of T-cell memory formation after mild COVID-19. Each CDR3 protein is one row after TCRdb ran MiXCR on the 5' RACE reads. The sample lists 530,000 or so distinct CDR3 sequences; 15% to 20% were seen once. The sample comprised PBMCs or a T cell subset sorted from them (not recorded which). Every receptor here comes from an adult woman who had mild COVID-19 (a few samples of this study predate the infection). Cell type and time point are not known. The CDR3 runs from the conserved cysteine through the conserved F or W. A D gene is named only where the DNA matches it firmly. Clone size, where shown, is once, few, many, or a class for clones that have expanded.

j_gene: TRBJ2-2; abundance: few; v_gene: TRBV20-1; d_gene: .; CDR3aa: CSARMGIGNTGELFF; CDR3nt: TGCAGTGCTAGGATGGGGATAGGGAACACCGGGGAGCTGTTTTTT
j_gene: TRBJ1-2; abundance: .; v_gene: TRBV7-9; d_gene: .; CDR3aa: CASSFADSEVGYGYTF; CDR3nt: TGTGCCAGCAGCTTCGCGGACAGCGAGGTGGGGTATGGCTACACCTTC
j_gene: TRBJ2-1; abundance: .; v_gene: TRBV28; d_gene: TRBD2; CDR3aa: CASSLWGLAGAFEQFF; CDR3nt: TGTGCCAGCAGTTTATGGGGACTAGCGGGAGCATTTGAGCAGTTCTTC
j_gene: TRBJ2-7; abundance: .; v_gene: TRBV20-1; d_gene: .; CDR3aa: CSARERETYEQYF; CDR3nt: TGCAGTGCTAGAGAGCGGGAAACCTACGAGCAGTACTTC
j_gene: TRBJ2-3; abundance: .; v_gene: TRBV4-2; d_gene: TRBD2; CDR3aa: CASSQAGVAGGSGTDTQYF; CDR3nt: TGTGCCAGCAGCCAGGCCGGGGTAGCGGGAGGATCGGGCACAGATACGCAGTATTTT
j_gene: TRBJ2-1; abundance: many; v_gene: TRBV4-3; d_gene: TRBD2; CDR3aa: CASSQDQTSGSKFF; CDR3nt: TGCGCCAGCAGCCAAGATCAGACTAGCGGGAGTAAGTTCTTC
j_gene: TRBJ2-3; abundance: many; v_gene: TRBV7-3; d_gene: .; CDR3aa: CASSSLGGTDTQYF; CDR3nt: TGTGCCAGCAGCTCCCTAGGGGGCACAGATACGCAGTATTTT
j_gene: TRBJ1-2; abundance: few; v_gene: TRBV24-1; d_gene: .; CDR3aa: CATSDQQGDYGYTF; CDR3nt: TGTGCCACCAGTGATCAACAGGGAGACTATGGCTACACCTTC
j_gene: TRBJ2-7; abundance: .; v_gene: TRBV29-1; d_gene: TRBD2; CDR3aa: CSVVTSGGYSTYEQYF; CDR3nt: TGCAGCGTTGTAACTAGCGGGGGCTACTCCACCTACGAGCAGTACTTC
j_gene: TRBJ2-7; abundance: few; v_gene: TRBV12-3/TRBV12-4; d_gene: .; CDR3aa: CASRPTGRSSYEQYF; CDR3nt: TGTGCCAGCAGGCCGACAGGGAGGAGCTCCTACGAGCAGTACTTC
j_gene: TRBJ2-2; abundance: .; v_gene: TRBV4-2; d_gene: TRBD2; CDR3aa: CASSQGTSGRAGELFF; CDR3nt: TGTGCCAGCAGCCAGGGGACTAGCGGGAGAGCCGGGGAGCTGTTTTTT
j_gene: TRBJ2-7; abundance: .; v_gene: TRBV30; d_gene: .; CDR3aa: CAWSVQVQYEQYF; CDR3nt: TGTGCCTGGAGTGTACAGGTCCAGTACGAGCAGTACTTC
j_gene: TRBJ2-7; abundance: few; v_gene: TRBV18; d_gene: TRBD2; CDR3aa: CASSEGLAGPMGYYEQYF; CDR3nt: TGTGCCAGCTCGGAGGGACTAGCGGGTCCCATGGGGTACTACGAGCAGTACTTC
j_gene: TRBJ1-3; abundance: .; v_gene: TRBV20-1; d_gene: .; CDR3aa: CSARVPPGAHSGNTIYF; CDR3nt: TGCAGTGCTAGAGTCCCACCAGGGGCCCACTCTGGAAACACCATATATTTT
j_gene: TRBJ2-3; abundance: few; v_gene: TRBV2; d_gene: .; CDR3aa: CAIPKGQGTDTQYF; CDR3nt: TGTGCCATCCCTAAAGGCCAGGGTACAGATACGCAGTATTTT
j_gene: TRBJ2-2; abundance: few; v_gene: TRBV4-1; d_gene: .; CDR3aa: CASSQAPGGGMMETGELFF; CDR3nt: TGCGCCAGCAGCCAAGCTCCAGGGGGGGGTATGATGGAAACCGGGGAGCTGTTTTTT
j_gene: TRBJ2-5; abundance: .; v_gene: TRBV7-9; d_gene: .; CDR3aa: CASSLSQVHGPLSETQYF; CDR3nt: TGTGCCAGCAGCTTATCGCAGGTTCACGGCCCCTTGTCAGAGACCCAGTACTTC
j_gene: TRBJ2-1; abundance: many; v_gene: TRBV4-3; d_gene: .; CDR3aa: CASSQAAGPYNEQFF; CDR3nt: TGCGCCAGCAGCCAAGCGGCAGGGCCATACAATGAGCAGTTCTTC
j_gene: TRBJ2-7; abundance: .; v_gene: TRBV19; d_gene: TRBD2; CDR3aa: CASSRGGPGYEQYF; CDR3nt: TGTGCCAGTAGTAGGGGGGGACCTGGCTACGAGCAGTACTTC
j_gene: TRBJ1-1; abundance: .; v_gene: TRBV3-1; d_gene: .; CDR3aa: CASSQDPIGSSWEAFF; CDR3nt: TGTGCCAGCAGCCAAGATCCGATTGGGTCGTCGTGGGAAGCTTTCTTT
j_gene: TRBJ2-5; abundance: few; v_gene: TRBV7-6; d_gene: .; CDR3aa: CASSSIDRPMETQYF; CDR3nt: TGTGCCAGCAGCTCCATCGACAGGCCAATGGAGACCCAGTACTTC
j_gene: TRBJ2-5; abundance: few; v_gene: TRBV5-6; d_gene: .; CDR3aa: CASSISSGHDLVMATQYF; CDR3nt: TGTGCCAGCAGCATCAGTTCGGGACACGATTTGGTGATGGCGACCCAGTACTTC
j_gene: TRBJ2-1; abundance: few; v_gene: TRBV6-2/TRBV6-3; d_gene: .; CDR3aa: CASSYTSVVEQFF; CDR3nt: TGTGCCAGCAGTTATACCAGCGTGGTTGAGCAGTTCTTC
j_gene: TRBJ2-1; abundance: few; v_gene: TRBV7-9; d_gene: .; CDR3aa: CASSLGSGIEQFF; CDR3nt: TGTGCCAGCAGCTTAGGAAGTGGTATTGAGCAGTTCTTC
j_gene: TRBJ1-2; abundance: .; v_gene: TRBV11-2; d_gene: .; CDR3aa: CASSLRGTLYGYTF; CDR3nt: TGTGCCAGCAGCTTAAGGGGGACTCTCTATGGCTACACCTTC
j_gene: TRBJ1-5; abundance: few; v_gene: TRBV6-1; d_gene: .; CDR3aa: CASSDRRAGMGNQPQHF; CDR3nt: TGTGCCAGCAGTGATCGTCGTGCAGGGATGGGTAATCAGCCCCAGCATTTT